Listed below are T cell receptor beta chains from one sample, sequenced in a study of cytomegalovirus exposure and HLA in healthy donors. Clones were read by immunoSEQ multiplex PCR, and TCRdb kept only the in-frame ones, dropping some. The table has over 200,000 clones, roughly 80% seen once. The sequencing input was PBMCs. Source of these receptors: a middle-aged woman in good health and CMV-seropositive. Both conserved end residues are part of each CDR3. The order of the fields is J gene, CDR3 length, V gene, D gene, clone size, CDR3 protein, CDR3 DNA. A D gene is named only where the DNA matches it firmly. Expanded clones are given a class, and other clones once, few, many or no size at all.

>TRBJ1-2|14|TRBV5-1|-|-
CASRSEAQGYGYTF
TGCGCCAGCAGGTCGGAAGCGCAGGGCTATGGCTACACCTTC
>TRBJ2-2|17|TRBV5-1|TRBD2|-
CASSSRPGRANTGELFF
TGCGCCAGCAGCTCGAGACCAGGGAGGGCGAACACCGGGGAGCTGTTTTTT
>TRBJ1-2|16|TRBV6-5|-|-
CASSYPPGRSNYGYTF
TGTGCCAGCAGTTACCCCCCTGGCAGGTCTAACTATGGCTACACCTTC
>TRBJ2-5|13|TRBV11-2|-|-
CASSAGTQETQYF
TGTGCCAGCAGCGCCGGGACACAAGAGACCCAGTACTTC
>TRBJ1-5|15|TRBV18|-|-
CASSPSGSDNQPQHF
TGTGCCAGCTCCCCCTCGGGAAGCGACAATCAGCCCCAGCATTTT
>TRBJ1-2|14|TRBV18|-|-
CASSPRTGNYGYTF
TGTGCCAGCTCACCTCGGACGGGAAACTATGGCTACACCTTC
>TRBJ2-6|17|TRBV9|-|-
CASSVAGQLSGANVLTF
TGTGCCAGCAGCGTAGCTGGACAGCTCTCTGGGGCCAACGTCCTGACTTTC
>TRBJ1-3|14|TRBV28|-|-
CASNKRRSGNTIYF
TGTGCCAGCAATAAACGGAGGTCTGGAAACACCATATATTTT
>TRBJ2-3|13|TRBV29-1|TRBD2|-
CSVGTSGTDTQYF
TGCAGCGTAGGGACTAGCGGCACAGATACGCAGTATTTT
>TRBJ2-3|15|TRBV5-6|-|-
CASTEASLRGDTQYF
TGTGCCAGCACCGAAGCCTCCCTCAGAGGAGATACGCAGTATTTT
>TRBJ2-1|16|TRBV7-8|TRBD2|-
CASSFLVAGDGYEQFF
TGTGCCAGCAGCTTCCTAGTAGCGGGAGATGGGTATGAGCAGTTCTTC
>TRBJ2-3|15|TRBV4-3|-|-
CASSRQVWSTDTQYF
TGCGCCAGCAGTCGACAGGTCTGGAGCACAGATACGCAGTATTTT
>TRBJ2-7|11|TRBV11-2|-|-
CASSSFYEQYF
TGTGCCAGCAGCTCCTTCTACGAGCAGTACTTC
>TRBJ2-1|16|TRBV7-8|TRBD1|-
CASSLAGDRGRLEQFF
TGTGCCAGCAGCTTAGCTGGGGACAGGGGACGCCTTGAGCAGTTCTTC
>TRBJ2-3|18|TRBV15|TRBD1|-
CATSSTSRAGGQIDTQYF
TGTGCCACCAGCAGTACATCCAGGGCAGGGGGCCAGATAGATACGCAGTATTTT
>TRBJ2-1|17|TRBV5-6|-|once
CASSYIRGGQFGNEQFF
TGTGCCAGCAGCTATATACGAGGGGGTCAATTTGGGAATGAGCAGTTCTTC
>TRBJ2-7|19|TRBV4-1|TRBD1|-
CASSQGVDRVAPRKYEQYF
TGCGCCAGCAGCCAAGGGGTAGACAGGGTGGCCCCCCGCAAGTACGAGCAGTACTTC